This passage covers 28 T cell receptor beta chains from one sample sequenced in a study of blood T cell repertoires in COVID-19 (dated by TCRdb to the early 2020s). The library was obtained by the immunoSEQ multiplex PCR assay. Not all clones reach the TCRdb copy of this immuneACCESS table, which keeps in-frame sequences only. Checked studies attribute under half of the gap to unresolved V genes and leave the rest unexplained. This sample has about 240,000 clones in its table, and roughly 87% of those were observed once. The ten largest clones represent 7.2% of the sample. The sequenced material came from peripheral blood. These receptors all come from a man aged 60-69 years who had recovered from COVID-19.

This chain links TRBV2 with TRBJ2-1, with a tentative D call TRBD1 (5 bases). In germline, CDR1 is SNHLY, CDR2 FYNNEI. The CDR3 length is 13 residues. The V end was cut by 4 bases, the J end by 6 bases, with 10 bases between. The CDR3 nucleotides are TGTGCCAGCAGTGCATACCAGGGCAATGAGCAGTTCTTC. This gives the protein CASSAYQGNEQFF.

The chain recombines TRBV4-2 with TRBJ2-1; D might be TRBD2 (6 bases). Germline loops: CDR1 LGHNA, CDR2 YNFKEQ. Trimming shortened V by 2 bases and J by 2 bases, and 10 bases separated the two germline ends. The CDR3 totals 15 residues. The CDR3: CASSQWRAAYNEQFF. CDR3 coding DNA: TGTGCCAGCAGCCAATGGAGGGCGGCCTACAATGAGCAGTTCTTC.

V and J are TRBV2 and TRBJ2-7, with a possible D match to TRBD1 (6 bases). The CDR3 spans 14 residues. V shed 5 bases and J shed 0 bases, with 11 bases lying between them. Per germline, CDR1 SNHLY and CDR2 FYNNEI. In DNA form, the CDR3 reads TGTGCCAGCAGTCGACAGGATCGCTCCTACGAGCAGTACTTC. This gives the protein CASSRQDRSYEQYF.

The chain combines TRBV25-1 with TRBJ1-3; D not resolved. Germline V gene sequence: CDR1 MGHDK, CDR2 SYGVNS. V lost 1 base and J lost 7, with 5 bases in between. The CDR3 has 12 amino acids. The CDR3 DNA reads as TGTGCCAGCAGTGAATTCCGGAACACCATATATTTT. It translates to CASSEFRNTIYF.

The chain uses TRBV9 and TRBJ2-3; weak D call: TRBD2 (6 bases). The CDR3 is 16 amino acids. V lost 3 bases and J lost 4, with 18 bases in between. Germline V lookup: CDR1 SGDLS, CDR2 YYNGEE. DNA of the CDR3: TGTGCCAGCAGCGCACACTTACGGGGGTTGTCAGATACGCAGTATTTT. It yields the protein CASSAHLRGLSDTQYF.

CDR3 residues: CASSDYYTGELFF. The DNA of the CDR3 is TGTGCCAGCAGTGATTATTACACCGGGGAGCTGTTTTTT. This rearrangement joins TRBV25-1 to TRBJ2-2, with unresolved D. The CDR3 loop spans 13 amino acids. Trimming shortened V by 3 bases and J by 3 bases, and 5 bases separated the two germline ends. Germline CDR1 and CDR2: MGHDK and SYGVNS.

The chain employs TRBV5-5 and TRBJ2-3; no reliable D call. Trimming took 4 bases from V and 4 from J, leaving 7 bases between them. The germline V gene has CDR1 SGHKS and CDR2 YYEKEE (reference sequence). This CDR3 is 12 amino acids long. This CDR3 is CASSPPADTQYF. CDR3 nucleotide sequence: TGTGCCAGCAGCCCGCCGGCAGATACGCAGTATTTT. The entire variable domain, with the rest obtained from reference TRBV5-5 and TRBJ2-3, is as follows: DAGVTQSPTHLIKTRGQQVTLRCSPISGHKSVSWYQQVLGQGPQFIFQYYEKEERGRGNFPDRFSARQFPNYSSELNVNALLLGDSALYLCASSPPADTQYFGPGTRLTVL.

This clone was seen a few times. This chain links TRBV5-4 with TRBJ2-7; D remains ambiguous. The CDR3 extends over 16 amino acids. CDR1 and CDR2 (germline): SGHNT, YYREEE (reference sequence). Trimming stripped 4 bases from V and 0 bases from J, with 17 bases between. The CDR3 region is CASSPKKATSSYEQYF. CDR3 sequence (DNA): TGTGCCAGCAGCCCAAAAAAAGCGACGAGCTCCTACGAGCAGTACTTC.

This rearrangement joins TRBV27 to TRBJ2-1, with D tentatively TRBD2 (6 bases). CDR3 size: 13 residues. Germline V gives CDR1 MNHEY, CDR2 SMNVEV (reference sequence). Trimming stripped 5 bases from V and 7 bases from J, with 12 bases between. This CDR3 is CASSVRGWNEQFF. CDR3 nucleotides: TGTGCCAGCAGTGTCCGGGGGTGGAATGAGCAGTTCTTC.

The chain employs TRBV2 and TRBJ2-3, with 9 bases identical to TRBD1. V gave up 6 bases and J gave up 2 bases; unmatched junction bases: 6. The CDR3 has 15 residues. The germline V gene encodes CDR1 SNHLY and CDR2 FYNNEI. The CDR3 coding sequence is TGTGCCAGCAGCGTGGGACAGGGATACACAGATACGCAGTATTTT. Its protein product is CASSVGQGYTDTQYF.

This chain joins TRBV6-6 and TRBJ2-2, with TRBD2 matching over 8 bases. CDR1 is MNHNY, CDR2 SVGAGI, per germline (reference sequence). The trim removed 2 bases at V and 7 bases at J, leaving 9 bases unmatched. The length of the CDR3 is 16 residues. The CDR3 DNA reads as TGTGCCAGCAGTTACATTCCGGGGGGGCCGGTCGGGGAGCTGTTTTTT. Residues: CASSYIPGGPVGELFF.

CDR3 loop: CATSDFETGGEQYF. DNA of the CDR3: TGTGCCACCAGTGATTTTGAAACCGGGGGTGAGCAGTATTTT. This chain joins TRBV24-1 and TRBJ2-3; tentative D call: TRBD2 (6 bases). Trimming cost V 1 base and J 11 bases, with 15 bases left between them. The CDR3 extends over 14 amino acids. Germline V gives CDR1 KGHDR, CDR2 SFDVKD.

The rearrangement links TRBV18 to TRBJ2-7; possible D gene TRBD1, 6 bases. In germline, CDR1 is KGHSH, CDR2 LQKENI. The CDR3 has 13 amino acids. Trimming took off 6 bases at V and 3 bases at J, with 12 bases between the two ends. The CDR3 protein is CASSSTGYYEQYV. CDR3 nucleotide sequence: TGTGCCAGCTCCTCTACAGGGTACTACGAGCAGTACGTC.

This chain joins TRBV12-3 or TRBV12-4 and TRBJ1-3; D is unclear. This CDR3 is built from 13 residues. Trimming removed 6 bases from V and 0 bases from J, with 6 bases in between. CDR3 nucleotide sequence: TGTGCCAGCAGGGCCTCCTCTGGAAACACCATATATTTT. Protein: CASRASSGNTIYF.

The chain has TRBV9 and TRBJ2-3; tentatively, D is TRBD2 (7 bases). Germline V gene data show CDR1 as SGDLS and CDR2 as YYNGEE. The length of the CDR3 is 15 residues. The V end was cut by 0 bases, the J end by 4 bases, with 12 bases between. The CDR3 is CASSVATRGPDTQYF. CDR3 nucleotide sequence: TGTGCCAGCAGCGTAGCTACGCGGGGGCCAGATACGCAGTATTTT.

This chain connects TRBV5-1 to TRBJ1-4, with D possibly matching TRBD1 (6 bases). V lost 3 bases to trimming and J lost 7 bases, with 16 bases between them. This CDR3 comprises 15 residues. The germline gives CDR1 SGHRS, CDR2 YFSETQ. CDR3 region: CASSYTGLSTEKLFF. The CDR3, as DNA: TGCGCCAGCAGCTACACAGGGCTGTCTACTGAAAAACTGTTTTTT.

This clone occurred a few times. The chain couples TRBV19 to TRBJ2-2; D is unresolved. This CDR3 spans 15 amino acids. In germline, CDR1 is LNHDA, CDR2 SQIVND (reference sequence). Trimming shortened V by 6 bases and J by 6 bases, and 17 bases separated the two germline ends. CDR3 coding DNA: TGTGCCAGTAGATTCGTCCGACTCCCATCCGGGGAGCTGTTTTTT. This codes for CASRFVRLPSGELFF.

This rearrangement joins TRBV4-1 to TRBJ2-2; 7 nucleotides agree with TRBD2. This CDR3 has 16 residues. Germline CDR1 reads MGHRA; CDR2 reads YSYEKL. Trimming took 1 base from V and 7 from J; bases not matched to a gene: 9. CDR3 sequence reads: CASSQVESGVGGELFF. The CDR3, as DNA: TGCGCCAGCAGCCAAGTAGAAAGCGGGGTGGGCGGGGAGCTGTTTTTT.

This rearrangement joins TRBV11-3 to TRBJ2-7, with TRBD2 matching 9 bases. The junction had 13 bases not matched to a gene; V was cut back by 9 bases and J by 7 bases. Germline V lookup: CDR1 SGHNT, CDR2 YENEEA. This CDR3 comprises 14 residues. CDR3 in amino acids: CARASGDYVSEQYF. The CDR3 DNA reads as TGTGCCAGGGCTAGCGGGGATTATGTGTCGGAGCAGTACTTC.

The chain is built from TRBV27 and TRBJ1-6; TRBD1 is a possible D gene (6 bases). Germline-derived CDR1 and CDR2 are MNHEY and SMNVEV (reference sequence). The CDR3 totals 17 residues. Trimming stripped 0 bases from V and 5 bases from J, with 14 bases between. The DNA for the CDR3 is TGTGCCAGCAGTTTATCGAGGGGGGGTTCCGATAATTCACCCCTCCACTTT. This gives the protein CASSLSRGGSDNSPLHF.

This chain connects TRBV19 to TRBJ1-3, with D maybe TRBD1 (6 bases). The V and J ends lost 10 bases and 4 bases respectively, with 14 bases between them. This CDR3 has 13 residues. Germline lookup yields CDR1 LNHDA and CDR2 SQIVND (reference sequence). The CDR3 protein is CATVGGHGNTIYF. In nucleotides, the CDR3 is TGTGCCACCGTTGGGGGCCACGGAAACACCATATATTTT.

The J gene is TRBJ1-2, the V gene TRBV9; TRBD1 aligns across 7 bases. This CDR3 is 15 amino acids long. V was clipped by 1 base and J by 7 bases; unmatched bases: 10. Germline V gene data show CDR1 as SGDLS and CDR2 as YYNGEE. This chain's CDR3 is CASSVSRGQGGGYTF. DNA of the CDR3: TGTGCCAGCAGCGTATCTAGGGGGCAGGGAGGTGGCTACACCTTC.

The rearrangement uses TRBV5-1 and TRBJ1-3; TRBD1 matches 8 bases. The CDR3 has 15 amino acids. V was clipped by 3 bases and J by 0 bases; unmatched bases: 2. Per germline, CDR1 SGHRS and CDR2 YFSETQ. The CDR3 is CASSWDRTSGNTIYF. The CDR3 nucleotides read TGCGCCAGCAGCTGGGACAGGACCTCTGGAAACACCATATATTTT.

The rearrangement uses TRBV19 and TRBJ2-3; D is perhaps TRBD1 (6 bases). The CDR3 loop spans 16 amino acids. Germline assignment: CDR1 LNHDA and CDR2 SQIVND (reference sequence). V was cut by 5 bases and J by 1 base, with 16 bases left in between. In DNA form, the CDR3 reads TGTGCCAGTAGTCCGGAGAGGGGGTCCGGCACAGATACGCAGTATTTT. Its translation is CASSPERGSGTDTQYF.

The chain joins TRBV20-1 to TRBJ2-7; no definite D call. Germline V gives CDR1 DFQATT, CDR2 SNEGSKA (reference sequence). CDR3 length equals 13 residues. V lost 3 bases, J lost 2 bases, and 11 bases lay in between. CDR3 sequence (DNA): TGCAGTGCTAGTAACCCGACAACCTACGAGCAGTACTTC. It translates to CSASNPTTYEQYF.

The CDR3 loop reads CASSLGTLGLAKNIQYF. CDR3 sequence (DNA): TGTGCCAGCAGCTTGGGAACGCTGGGACTAGCCAAAAACATTCAGTACTTC. J is TRBJ2-4 and V is TRBV5-6; D perhaps matches TRBD2 (6 bases). The length of the CDR3 is 17 residues. The germline V and J ends were trimmed by 0 bases and 0 bases, with 13 bases remaining between them. Germline CDR1 is SGHDT and CDR2 is YYEEEE.

The chain carries TRBV28 and TRBJ1-1; D possibly corresponds to TRBD1 (5 bases). The V gene lost 3 bases and the J gene lost 4 bases, with 15 bases spanning the gap. This CDR3 has 15 residues. Germline V gene lookup returns CDR1 MDHEN and CDR2 SYDVKM. The CDR3 sequence is CASSFPGSRATEAFF. The CDR3 DNA sequence: TGTGCCAGCAGTTTCCCCGGTTCCAGGGCCACTGAAGCTTTCTTT.

V gene TRBV5-1 combines with J gene TRBJ2-1, with D possibly matching TRBD1 (6 bases). The V end lost 2 bases, the J end lost 3 bases, and 9 bases lay between the germline ends. The germline gives CDR1 SGHRS, CDR2 YFSETQ. This CDR3 is built from 14 residues. The CDR3 nucleotides read TGCGCCAGCAGCTTAAGGGGGATCTACAATGAGCAGTTCTTC. This codes for CASSLRGIYNEQFF.